This TCR beta chain is from a study of cytomegalovirus exposure and HLA in healthy donors. Using immunoSEQ multiplex PCR, the repertoire was profiled, and TCRdb retains in-frame clones only, with some absent. The table includes 59,000 or so clones, approximately 92% detected once. The receptor comes from a young woman in good health and CMV-seronegative. The sample was PBMCs.

The chain's CDR3 is CASSQDRSSVIKTQYF. In DNA form, the CDR3 reads TGCGCCAGCAGCCAAGATCGGAGTAGCGTCATAAAGACCCAGTACTTC. The V and J genes are TRBV4-1 and TRBJ2-5; a possible D gene is TRBD2 (5 bases). The CDR3 loop spans 16 amino acids. Germline loops: CDR1 MGHRA, CDR2 YSYEKL. Between the trimmed V and J ends, which lost 0 bases and 6 bases, there was a span of 17 bases.